This TCR beta chain was captured by sequencing in a study of T-cell reconstitution after alpha-beta-depleted transplantation in children. The TCRbeta library incorporated unique molecular identifiers. Each CDR3 protein gets one entry after TCRdb re-called the PCR reads with MiXCR. This table holds just under 150,000 distinct CDR3 sequences, about 9% found once. Germline V CDR1 and CDR2: ENHRY, SYGVKD. This CDR3 is built from 13 residues. V lost 4 bases and J lost 1, with 7 bases in between. Findings of the study overall: Once a year had passed after transplant, T-cell counts and diversity came mostly from newly produced T cells. Several hundred rapidly expanded clones from non-depleted graft cells reportedly supplied alpha-beta T cells about two months post-transplant. Surviving recipient T cells and intrathymic progenitors accounted for some patients' high TCRbeta diversity at day 60.

There are a few counts of this clonotype. The antigen remains undetermined. V and J are TRBV10-3 and TRBJ2-5; D not certain. The sample in question was PBMCs, mostly from graft donor cells, obtained 180 days after TCRalphabeta/CD19-depleted stem cell transplant. This TCR derives from a female patient aged 2-10 years who had a stem cell transplant for congenital amegakaryocytic thrombocytopenia, so the T cells may come from the graft donor. The CDR3: CAISVQLQETQYF. In nucleotides, the CDR3 is TGTGCCATCAGTGTCCAGCTCCAAGAGACCCAGTACTTC.